Listed below are T cell receptor beta chains from one sample, sequenced in a study of blood T cell repertoires in COVID-19. Some clones are missing from TCRdb's copy, which holds only in-frame ones; the method was immunoSEQ multiplex PCR. The sample has about 200,000 clones, around 86% seen once; the top ten hold 3.8%. Sequencing was carried out using PBMCs or T cells enriched from blood (not recorded which). These receptor sequences come from a woman aged 40 to 50 with acute COVID-19. CDR3s include the opening cysteine and the closing phenylalanine or tryptophan. D genes are given only for firm matches. Some rows mark clone size as missing; the rest say once, few, many or name a class of expanded clone.

v_call	clone_size	j_call	d_call	cdr3_aa	cdr3_nt
TRBV3-1/TRBV3-2	.	TRBJ2-1	TRBD2	CASSHGTSGIDEQFF	TGTGCCAGCAGCCACGGGACTAGCGGGATAGATGAGCAGTTCTTC
TRBV19	once	TRBJ1-3	TRBD1	CASSIGDSSGNTIYF	TGTGCCAGTAGCATTGGGGACAGCTCTGGAAACACCATATATTTT
TRBV7-2	.	TRBJ2-7	TRBD2	CASSSGRTSGGRAYEQYF	TGTGCCAGCAGCTCCGGAAGGACTAGCGGAGGGCGCGCCTACGAGCAGTACTTC
TRBV12-2	.	TRBJ2-7	.	CASRLLNYEQYF	TGTGCAAGTCGCCTCCTAAACTACGAGCAGTACTTC
TRBV9	once	TRBJ1-2	.	CASSVADRGHYGYTF	TGTGCCAGCAGCGTAGCGGACAGAGGGCACTATGGCTACACCTTC
TRBV30	.	TRBJ1-5	.	CAGKVRGAVQPQHF	TGTGCCGGGAAGGTCCGGGGGGCTGTCCAGCCCCAGCATTTT
TRBV27	.	TRBJ1-5	.	CAERMRDWGQPQHF	TGTGCCGAGCGAATGAGGGACTGGGGTCAGCCCCAGCATTTT
TRBV10-3	.	TRBJ2-1	.	CAISESELGNEQFF	TGTGCCATCAGTGAGTCGGAGCTGGGCAATGAGCAGTTCTTC
TRBV9	.	TRBJ2-1	.	CASSADHPGDEQFF	TGTGCCAGCAGCGCGGACCACCCGGGGGATGAGCAGTTCTTC
TRBV7-2	.	TRBJ1-6	.	CASSISGSPLHF	TGTGCCAGCAGCATCAGTGGCTCACCCCTCCACTTT
TRBV7-8	.	TRBJ1-2	.	CASSFFETGGYTF	TGTGCCAGCAGCTTCTTTGAGACAGGCGGCTACACCTTC
TRBV10-3	.	TRBJ1-5	.	CAISAEGGMNQPQHF	TGTGCCATCAGTGCAGAAGGGGGAATGAATCAGCCCCAGCATTTT
TRBV2	.	TRBJ1-4	.	CASSPRVGWSLRGYEKLFF	TGTGCCAGCAGTCCCCGGGTGGGATGGTCGCTCCGGGGATACGAAAAACTGTTTTTT
TRBV3-1/TRBV3-2	.	TRBJ2-7	.	CASSQESGGEQYF	TGTGCCAGCAGCCAAGAAAGTGGCGGCGAGCAGTACTTC
TRBV19	.	TRBJ1-5	TRBD1	CASSIPSTGKGQPQHF	TGTGCCAGTAGTATCCCCTCGACAGGGAAGGGTCAGCCCCAGCATTTT
TRBV7-3	.	TRBJ2-3	.	CASSPSGSTDTQYF	TGTGCCAGCAGCCCAAGCGGGAGCACAGATACGCAGTATTTT
TRBV28	.	TRBJ2-1	.	CASSNRRGQFF	TGTGCCAGCAGTAACCGAAGGGGGCAGTTCTTC
TRBV19	.	TRBJ1-2	TRBD1	CASTPGQGGGYTF	TGTGCCAGTACCCCGGGACAGGGAGGTGGCTACACCTTC
TRBV27	.	TRBJ2-1	.	CASSFAGANEQFF	TGTGCCAGCAGTTTCGCAGGGGCGAATGAGCAGTTCTTC
TRBV5-5	.	TRBJ2-5	.	CASSISGAEETQYF	TGTGCCAGCAGCATCTCCGGCGCGGAAGAGACCCAGTACTTC
TRBV7-2	few	TRBJ2-3	.	CASSLVGSVTDTQYF	TGTGCCAGCAGCTTAGTCGGGTCCGTCACAGATACGCAGTATTTT
TRBV28	.	TRBJ2-1	TRBD2	CASSGSGRTTYNEQFF	TGTGCCAGCAGTGGAAGCGGGAGGACCACCTACAATGAGCAGTTCTTC
TRBV29-1	.	TRBJ1-2	.	CSAGQLNYGYTF	TGCAGCGCTGGACAGCTTAACTATGGCTACACCTTC
TRBV5-6	.	TRBJ2-4	.	CASSGPDGGRYF	TGTGCCAGCAGCGGACCCGACGGGGGAAGGTACTTC
TRBV24-1	.	TRBJ1-5	.	CATSRGLGQPQHF	TGTGCCACCAGTCGGGGATTAGGTCAGCCCCAGCATTTT
TRBV21-1	.	TRBJ2-1	.	CASSPKGSGGLTSGSQFF	TGTGCCAGCAGCCCTAAAGGGAGCGGGGGGCTGACTAGCGGGAGCCAGTTCTTC
TRBV5-6	.	TRBJ2-2	.	CASSSNGHTGELFF	TGTGCCAGCAGCTCGAACGGTCACACCGGGGAGCTGTTTTTT
TRBV7-2	few	TRBJ1-6	.	CASSLIPGTLSPLHF	TGTGCCAGCAGCTTAATCCCCGGGACACTTTCACCCCTCCACTTT
TRBV7-2	.	TRBJ1-1	TRBD1	CASSPQGVNTEAFF	TGTGCCAGCAGTCCTCAGGGGGTGAACACTGAAGCTTTCTTT
TRBV18	.	TRBJ2-5	TRBD1	CASSLGTGGETQYF	TGTGCCAGCTCACTTGGGACAGGGGGAGAGACCCAGTACTTC
TRBV3-1/TRBV3-2	.	TRBJ2-5	TRBD2	CASSQDVPGLAGETQYF	TGTGCCAGCAGCCAGGATGTCCCGGGACTAGCGGGGGAGACCCAGTACTTC
TRBV11-3	.	TRBJ1-2	.	CASNLQDIEFYGYTF	TGTGCCAGCAACCTCCAAGATATTGAGTTTTATGGCTACACCTTC
TRBV9	few	TRBJ1-1	TRBD1	CASSELGQWNTEAFF	TGTGCCAGCAGCGAATTGGGACAGTGGAACACTGAAGCTTTCTTT
TRBV30	.	TRBJ2-1	TRBD2	CAWIPGLAKSEQFF	TGTGCCTGGATCCCGGGACTAGCGAAGAGTGAGCAGTTCTTC
TRBV5-1	once	TRBJ1-2	.	CASSSEEDYYGYTF	TGCGCCAGCAGCTCTGAAGAGGATTACTATGGCTACACCTTC
TRBV19	.	TRBJ2-1	.	CASSMELALVNEQFF	TGTGCCAGTAGTATGGAACTAGCCCTAGTGAATGAGCAGTTCTTC
TRBV3-1/TRBV3-2	.	TRBJ2-3	TRBD2	CASSQPKLADTDTQYF	TGTGCCAGCAGCCAACCCAAGCTAGCGGACACAGATACGCAGTATTTT
TRBV28	.	TRBJ2-1	TRBD1	CASSFRTGDYNEQFF	TGTGCCAGCAGTTTCCGGACAGGGGATTACAATGAGCAGTTCTTC
TRBV16	.	TRBJ1-5	.	CASSPPREPQHF	TGTGCCAGCAGCCCTCCCCGGGAACCCCAGCATTTT
TRBV7-2	.	TRBJ2-7	.	CASSLGRSSYEQYF	TGTGCCAGCAGCTTGGGGCGGAGCTCCTACGAGCAGTACTTC
TRBV27	.	TRBJ2-1	.	CASSNSVFPHNEQFF	TGTGCCAGCAGTAATAGCGTCTTTCCCCACAATGAGCAGTTCTTC
TRBV5-1	.	TRBJ2-7	.	CASSRESVDTRPYEQYF	TGCGCCAGCAGCCGGGAAAGCGTGGATACCCGACCCTACGAGCAGTACTTC
TRBV6-6	.	TRBJ2-5	.	CASSYSQGREETQYF	TGTGCCAGCAGTTACTCCCAGGGCAGAGAAGAGACCCAGTACTTC
TRBV7-6	.	TRBJ1-1	.	CASSLAPTVNTEAFF	TGTGCCAGCAGCTTAGCGCCAACGGTGAACACTGAAGCTTTCTTT
TRBV6-2/TRBV6-3	.	TRBJ2-5	.	CASSSLEGGQETQYF	TGTGCCAGCAGTTCCTTAGAGGGCGGGCAAGAGACCCAGTACTTC
TRBV11-2	.	TRBJ2-7	.	CASSLARGSEAYEQYF	TGTGCCAGCAGCTTAGCTCGGGGTTCCGAGGCCTACGAGCAGTACTTC
TRBV3-1/TRBV3-2	.	TRBJ2-1	.	CASSQVGFGAGQSYNEQFF	TGTGCCAGCAGCCAAGTAGGGTTCGGGGCGGGACAGTCCTACAATGAGCAGTTCTTC
TRBV7-2	.	TRBJ2-5	.	CASSPGQRQETQYF	TGTGCCAGCAGCCCGGGACAAAGACAAGAGACCCAGTACTTC
TRBV19	.	TRBJ2-6	.	CASSLRTETSGANVLTF	TGTGCCAGTAGTCTTCGGACAGAGACTTCTGGGGCCAACGTCCTGACTTTC
TRBV18	once	TRBJ2-7	TRBD2	CASSPPRAGLGEQYF	TGTGCCAGCTCACCACCGCGAGCGGGACTAGGGGAGCAGTACTTC
TRBV2	.	TRBJ2-1	TRBD2	CASRVLTSGRGYEQFF	TGTGCCAGCAGGGTTCTGACTAGCGGGAGAGGCTATGAGCAGTTCTTC
TRBV6-2/TRBV6-3	.	TRBJ1-2	.	CASSPTGRGYTF	TGTGCCAGCAGCCCGACAGGTCGTGGCTACACCTTC
TRBV28	.	TRBJ2-7	.	CASSPPDGADSYEQYF	TGTGCCAGCAGCCCCCCAGATGGGGCGGACTCCTACGAGCAGTACTTC
TRBV7-2	few	TRBJ2-7	.	CASSLEAGPSYEQYF	TGTGCCAGCAGCTTAGAGGCGGGTCCCTCCTACGAGCAGTACTTC
TRBV7-3	.	TRBJ1-1	TRBD1	CASSAGQGWNTEAFF	TGTGCCAGCAGCGCCGGACAGGGATGGAACACTGAAGCTTTCTTT
TRBV19	.	TRBJ2-2	.	CAIRVGAVGELFF	TGTGCCATCAGGGTGGGGGCCGTCGGGGAGCTGTTTTTT
TRBV19	.	TRBJ2-3	.	CASSMSSWDTQYF	TGTGCCAGTAGTATGTCTAGCTGGGATACGCAGTATTTT
TRBV9	.	TRBJ2-1	.	CASSVSPRAYNEQFF	TGTGCCAGCAGCGTAAGTCCCAGGGCCTACAATGAGCAGTTCTTC
TRBV2	.	TRBJ2-7	TRBD2	CASSPQREEGEQYF	TGTGCCAGCAGTCCCCAGCGGGAGGAGGGCGAGCAGTACTTC